These 11 T cell receptor beta chains came from one sample sequenced in a study of patients and donors after allogeneic stem cell transplantation. TCRdb fed the RT-PCR reads into MiXCR, producing one record per CDR3 protein. The profile shows about 960,000 distinct CDR3 sequences, roughly 18% of them singletons. Sequenced sample: blood, either unsorted or a sorted T cell fraction (not recorded which). The receptors here all came from a human donor who was either an allogeneic HSCT recipient or a stem cell or donor lymphocyte infusion donor (not recorded which). It is not recorded whose cells these are; they may come from a transplant donor.

The V gene is TRBV12-3 or TRBV12-4, the J gene TRBJ1-5; no firm D call. This CDR3 contains 13 residues. Trimming shortened V by 3 bases and J by 5 bases, and 8 bases separated the two germline ends. The CDR3 DNA sequence: TGTGCCAGCAGTTTTTTTGCGGATCAGCCCCAGCATTTT. Protein sequence: CASSFFADQPQHF.

J is TRBJ2-3 and V is TRBV6-5; D is undetermined. The CDR3 is made up of 15 amino acids. From germline, CDR1 is MNHEY and CDR2 SVGAGI. Trimming removed 2 bases from V and 0 bases from J, with 9 bases in between. The CDR3 DNA reads as TGTGCCAGCAGTTACCTGTCCCCTAGCACAGATACGCAGTATTTT. Its translation: CASSYLSPSTDTQYF.

CDR3 region: CASSTTGTVTYEQYF. The DNA for the CDR3 is TGTGCCAGCAGCACAACCGGGACAGTTACCTACGAGCAGTACTTC. The rearrangement uses TRBV13 and TRBJ2-7, with 7 bases aligning to TRBD1. The CDR3 has 15 residues. V lost 5 bases, J lost 2 bases, and 9 bases stayed unmatched. Germline V lookup: CDR1 PRHDT, CDR2 FYEKMQ (reference sequence).

The J gene is TRBJ2-7, the V gene TRBV10-3; D possibly uses TRBD1 or TRBD2 (5 bases each). Trimming pared 6 bases from V and 0 bases from J, leaving 12 bases between. CDR3 length: 14 residues. In germline, CDR1 is ENHRY, CDR2 SYGVKD. CDR3 region: CAIRRDGVSYEQYF. CDR3 DNA: TGTGCCATCAGAAGGGACGGAGTCTCCTACGAGCAGTACTTC.

This chain joins TRBV12-3 or TRBV12-4 and TRBJ1-5; D might be TRBD1 (6 bases). CDR3 length equals 14 residues. The V end lost 4 bases, the J end lost 3 bases, and 10 bases lay between the germline ends. This chain's CDR3 is CASSSDSNNQPQHF. The DNA of the CDR3 is TGTGCCAGCAGTTCGGACAGCAACAATCAGCCCCAGCATTTT.

This clonotype was detected a few times. CDR3 region: CASSLDGEVFLEAFF. The CDR3 nucleotides read TGTGCCAGCAGCTTGGACGGGGAGGTCTTCCTTGAAGCTTTCTTT. The chain uses TRBV5-5 and TRBJ1-1; D is unclear. Looked up from germline, CDR1 is SGHKS and CDR2 is YYEKEE (reference sequence). CDR3 length: 15 residues. Deletions cut 0 bases from V and 7 bases from J, with 16 bases between. The full variable domain, its missing parts supplied by reference TRBV5-5 and TRBJ1-1, is DAGVTQSPTHLIKTRGQQVTLRCSPISGHKSVSWYQQVLGQGPQFIFQYYEKEERGRGNFPDRFSARQFPNYSSELNVNALLLGDSALYLCASSLDGEVFLEAFFGQGTRLTVV.

The V call is TRBV12-5, the J call TRBJ2-1; D might be TRBD2 (6 bases). Germline V CDR1 and CDR2: LGHNT, FRNRAP. V shed 6 bases and J shed 4 bases, with 22 bases lying between them. The CDR3 is made up of 17 amino acids. CDR3 loop: CASGSNGIGGVYNEQFF. CDR3 sequence (DNA): TGTGCTAGTGGGAGCAACGGTATCGGCGGGGTTTACAATGAGCAGTTCTTC.

The genes are TRBV28 and TRBJ2-2; no definite D call. The V end was cut by 3 bases, the J end by 10 bases, with 3 bases between. From germline, CDR1 is MDHEN and CDR2 SYDVKM. This CDR3 is 10 amino acids long. The DNA for the CDR3 is TGTGCCAGCAGTTTCCCGGAGCTGTTTTTT. This translates into CASSFPELFF. Together with reference TRBV28 and TRBJ2-2, the CDR3 gives the full variable domain: DVKVTQSSRYLVKRTGEKVFLECVQDMDHENMFWYRQDPGLGLRLIYFSYDVKMKEKGDIPEGYSVSREKKERFSLILESASTNQTSMYLCASSFPELFFGEGSRLTVL.

V is TRBV3-1 and J is TRBJ1-6; 8 bases agree with TRBD1. V trimming: 0 bases; J trimming: 7 bases; junction bases outside the gene matches: 2. Germline V gene lookup returns CDR1 LGHDT and CDR2 YNNKEL (reference sequence). CDR3 length equals 15 residues. This chain's CDR3 is CASSQEDRVNSPLHF. CDR3 DNA: TGTGCCAGCAGCCAAGAGGACAGGGTGAATTCACCCCTCCACTTT.

The J gene is TRBJ2-5, the V gene TRBV5-1; 9 positions match TRBD1. The CDR3 has 15 residues. Trimming took 4 bases from V and 7 from J; bases not matched to a gene: 11. Germline lookup yields CDR1 SGHRS and CDR2 YFSETQ. The CDR3 bases are TGCGCCAGCAGCCAACTACAGGGGGCCGGGGGGACCCAGTACTTC. Amino acid sequence: CASSQLQGAGGTQYF.

The gene calls are TRBV5-6 and TRBJ2-7; the D is unclear. Germline loops: CDR1 SGHDT, CDR2 YYEEEE. CDR3 length: 15 residues. V lost 6 bases and J 5 bases, leaving 21 bases between the germline ends. The CDR3 DNA sequence: TGTGCCAGCACCCCTAGGGAAGGGAAGAGGAACGAGCAGTACTTC. It is translated as CASTPREGKRNEQYF. The entire variable domain, with the rest obtained from reference TRBV5-6 and TRBJ2-7, is as follows: DAGVTQSPTHLIKTRGQQVTLRCSPKSGHDTVSWYQQALGQGPQFIFQYYEEEERQRGNFPDRFSGHQFPNYSSELNVNALLLGDSALYLCASTPREGKRNEQYFGPGTRLTVT.